A selection of T cell receptor beta chains follows, all from one sample in a study of a mutant IDH1 vaccine in newly diagnosed glioma. Using immunoSEQ multiplex PCR, the repertoire was profiled, and TCRdb retains in-frame clones only, with some absent. This sample has more than 35,000 clones, with over 70% found just once. These receptors' targets are unknown. Sequencing was performed on PBMCs, taken from a glioma patient whose treatment included an IDH1 peptide vaccine. These receptors were taken from a man aged 40-55 years with glioma. CDR3s include the opening cysteine and the closing phenylalanine or tryptophan. Fields, in order: D gene, V gene, clone size, J gene, CDR3 DNA, CDR3 protein. A D gene is named only where the DNA matches it firmly. Part of the rows lack a size; the others show once, few, many or a class for expanded clones.

-,TRBV29-1,-,TRBJ2-5,TGCAGCGTTGATGGGGGGAGTCGGTTGGAGACCCAGTACTTC,CSVDGGSRLETQYF
TRBD1,TRBV6-4,-,TRBJ1-2,TGTGCCACCCGCCCGGGACAGGGACTTGGTGGCTACACCTTC,CATRPGQGLGGYTF
-,TRBV7-9,-,TRBJ2-3,TGTGCCAGCAGCCCCAGCACAGATACGCAGTATTTT,CASSPSTDTQYF
TRBD2,TRBV7-8,-,TRBJ2-7,TGTGCCAGCAGCCCCCCTGGGACTAAATCCTACGAGCAGTACTTC,CASSPPGTKSYEQYF
TRBD2,TRBV14,-,TRBJ2-1,TGTGCCAGCAGCCTGCTAGCGGGAAGCTCCTACAATGAGCAGTTCTTC,CASSLLAGSSYNEQFF
-,TRBV10-3,-,TRBJ1-6,TGTGCCATCACCCAAGACGGTAATAATTCACCCCTCCACTTT,CAITQDGNNSPLHF
TRBD2,TRBV7-2,-,TRBJ2-2,TGTGCCAGCAGCTTAGCCCTAGCGGACACCGGGGAGCTATTTTTT,CASSLALADTGELFF
TRBD1,TRBV18,-,TRBJ1-5,TGTGCCAGCTCGCCCGACAGGGTCGGGCAGCCCCAGCATTTT,CASSPDRVGQPQHF
TRBD2,TRBV5-4,-,TRBJ2-3,TGTGCCAGCAGCTTGGGTTCAGCGGGAGGTGCAGATACGCAGTATTTT,CASSLGSAGGADTQYF
TRBD2,TRBV7-2,-,TRBJ2-7,TGTGCCAGCAGCTTAGGGCTAGCGGAGGGGTACTTC,CASSLGLAEGYF
-,TRBV27,few,TRBJ1-1,TGTGCCAGCAGTTTATATCTCGGTTTGAACACTGAAGCTTTCTTT,CASSLYLGLNTEAFF
TRBD2,TRBV5-1,once,TRBJ2-2,TGCGCCAGCAGCGAAACTAGCGGCCCCTCCGGCGGGGAGCTGTTTTTT,CASSETSGPSGGELFF
-,TRBV18,-,TRBJ1-5,TGTGCCAGCTCAGAAATCAGTCAGCCCCAGCATTTT,CASSEISQPQHF
TRBD1,TRBV29-1,-,TRBJ1-2,TGCAGCGCCGGGGTAGGGACAGTCTATGGCTACACCTTC,CSAGVGTVYGYTF
TRBD1,TRBV19,-,TRBJ1-2,TGTGCCAGTAGTTCAGCCTCCGGGACAGTCTATGGCTACACCTTC,CASSSASGTVYGYTF
-,TRBV5-1,-,TRBJ2-7,TGCGCCAGCAGCTGGCAGGGGAGCTCCTACGAGCAGTACTTC,CASSWQGSSYEQYF
TRBD2,TRBV7-2,-,TRBJ2-7,TGTGCCAGCAGCTTCCAAGGACTAGCGGGAGGGAACGAGCAGTACTTC,CASSFQGLAGGNEQYF
-,TRBV6-5,-,TRBJ1-2,TGTGCCAGCAGGGGTCGGGCCGATACAAATGGCTACACCTTC,CASRGRADTNGYTF
-,TRBV20-1,-,TRBJ2-1,TGCAGTGCTGCTGGTTACAATGAGCAGTTCTTC,CSAAGYNEQFF
-,TRBV2,-,TRBJ2-7,TGTGCCAGCAGTGAAGCGGTCGGGAGCTACGAGCAGTACTTC,CASSEAVGSYEQYF
-,TRBV19,-,TRBJ1-5,TGTGCCAGTAATAGCTATAGCAATCAGCCCCAGCATTTT,CASNSYSNQPQHF
-,TRBV19,-,TRBJ1-3,TGTGCCAGTACCAGAGGGGGGTCCGGAAACACCATATATTTT,CASTRGGSGNTIYF
-,TRBV5-1,-,TRBJ1-2,TGCGCCAGCAGCCCCGGCGGGGGGCAATCCTATGGCTACACCTTC,CASSPGGGQSYGYTF
-,TRBV2,-,TRBJ2-3,TGTGCCAGCAGTGATGGTCCAGCGGGTACAGATACGCAGTATTTT,CASSDGPAGTDTQYF
-,TRBV6-6,-,TRBJ1-1,TGTGCCAGCAGCAGGGTGGTCACCGGCACTGAAGCTTTCTTT,CASSRVVTGTEAFF
TRBD2,TRBV5-1,-,TRBJ2-2,TGCGCCAGCAGCCCTGGGACTAGCGAGACGAACACCGGGGAGCTGTTTTTT,CASSPGTSETNTGELFF